This TCR beta chain was retrieved from a study of beta chain features in type 1 diabetes. The sample holds a few counts of this clone. The antigen remains unidentified. Isolated RNA was reverse transcribed in full, so expressed TCRB transcripts were sequenced. TCRdb's copy holds only in-frame clones and misses some; the assay was immunoSEQ multiplex PCR. The sample lists 640,000 or so clones, 10% to 15% occurring once. The CDR3 covers 13 residues. V lost 3 bases and J lost 11, with 16 bases in between. CDR1 and CDR2 (germline): SEHNR, FQNEAQ (reference sequence). General study findings and limits: PCR could preferentially amplify shorter templates, alike in patients and controls. There was a moderate but significant shortening of TCRB CDR3s in all four CD4+ subsets of Type 1 diabetes patients.

The TCR comes from a man aged 18 to 29 with type 1 diabetes. The chain is built from TRBV7-9 and TRBJ1-2, with D possibly matching TRBD1 (5 bases). What was sequenced was naive CD4+ T cells from blood. The CDR3 here is CASSLARDYGYTF. The CDR3 bases are TGTGCCAGCAGCTTGGCTCGGGACTACGGATACACCTTC.